One T cell receptor (beta chain) is described in this entry. The sorted-subset replicate PCRs were given around 200 ng DNA, which is tens of thousands of T cell genomes. The repertoire was sequenced with immunoSEQ multiplex PCR; TCRdb's copy has only in-frame clones and lacks some. The data contain 550,000 to 800,000 clones, about 74% of them singletons. This sample stems from a study of shared clonotypes between healthy human individuals. The sequencing sample was made of memory CD4+ T cells sorted from blood. Subset defined: CD45RA-negative fraction. The sequence derives from a woman aged 25 to 39 in good health.

The CDR3 loop reads CASSSLIRQGPQYF. CDR3 DNA: TGTGCCAGCAGTTCCCTTATCAGACAGGGACCGCAGTACTTC. The chain links TRBV27 to TRBJ2-7; 7 bases fit TRBD1. Germline V gene sequence: CDR1 MNHEY, CDR2 SMNVEV (reference sequence). After removal of 4 bases from V and 9 bases from J, the junction contained 12 bases not matched to a gene. This CDR3 has 14 residues.